The 10 T cell receptor beta chains listed next were all sequenced from one sample in a study of blood T cells in healthy people across ages. The authors ran a second PCR of roughly 6 to 12 cycles using a sample-barcoded 5' primer and a J-beta primer mix. A single record per CDR3 protein comes from TCRdb applying MiXCR to the 5' RACE reads. In the table there are about 940,000 distinct CDR3 sequences, 40% to 60% of which are singletons. Sequenced: blood. These receptors were collected from a man younger than 40 in good health.

This clonotype has just a few counts. The chain employs TRBV6-6 and TRBJ2-5, with 9 bases lining up with TRBD1. This CDR3 comprises 16 residues. CDR1 is MNHNY and CDR2 is SVGAGI in the germline V gene (reference sequence). The junction had 10 bases not matched to a gene; V was cut back by 5 bases and J by 3 bases. As DNA, the CDR3 is TGTGCCAGCAGTGCCACCGGGACAGGGAATGAAGAGACCCAGTACTTC. Protein product: CASSATGTGNEETQYF.

Ten or more counts support this clonotype. V usage is TRBV4-2 and J usage is TRBJ1-1; D unresolved. Looked up from germline, CDR1 is LGHNA and CDR2 is YNFKEQ. Trimming pared 1 base from V and 4 bases from J, leaving 13 bases between. There are 15 residues in the CDR3. The CDR3 region has the DNA TGTGCCAGCAGCCAAGGCGAGGGAGTGGGCACTGAAGCTTTCTTT. Protein product: CASSQGEGVGTEAFF.

This chain uses TRBV4-1 with TRBJ2-7, with D perhaps TRBD1 or TRBD2 (5 bases each). This CDR3 spans 15 amino acids. CDR1 and CDR2 (germline): MGHRA, YSYEKL. Trimming cost V 3 bases and J 1 base, with 13 bases left between them. The CDR3 loop reads CASSQTEGTSYEQYF. CDR3 bases: TGCGCCAGCAGCCAGACAGAGGGGACGTCCTACGAGCAGTACTTC.

This clonotype was observed a handful of times. The CDR3 DNA reads TGTGCCAGCAGCAGTCAGGGGTGGTCGAATGAGCAGTACTTC. Its translation: CASSSQGWSNEQYF. The chain joins TRBV25-1 to TRBJ2-4; D may be TRBD1 (6 bases). V lost 6 bases and J lost 13, with 22 bases in between. The CDR3 is 14 amino acids. Germline V gene sequence: CDR1 MGHDK, CDR2 SYGVNS. Filled out from reference TRBV25-1 and TRBJ2-4, the complete variable domain reads EADIYQTPRYLVIGTGKKITLECSQTMGHDKMYWYQQDPGMELHLIHYSYGVNSTEKGDLSSESTVSRIRTEHFPLTLESARPSHTSQYLCASSSQGWSNEQYFGAGTRLSVL.

This chain links TRBV29-1 with TRBJ2-7; D perhaps matches TRBD2 (6 bases). The DNA end favors TRBJ2-4, so the J call may be wrong. In germline, CDR1 is SQVTM, CDR2 ANQGSEA. CDR3 length equals 12 residues. The CDR3 loop is CSVGVGGDIQYF. The CDR3 DNA follows: TGCAGCGTTGGGGTGGGGGGAGACATTCAGTACTTC.

A remark on this clonotype: This may stem from a read error, because a much larger clone lies one nucleotide away. The V call is TRBV2, the J call TRBJ2-4, with D possibly being TRBD2 (7 bases). V shed 3 bases and J shed 9 bases, with 15 bases lying between them. CDR1 and CDR2 from the germline V gene are SNHLY and FYNNEI. This CDR3 has 14 amino acids. For the CDR3, the DNA is TGTGCCAGCAGTGATGGAGGGGGAGGGAGCATTCAGTACTTC. Translation gives CASSDGGGGSIQYF. Drawing the rest from reference TRBV2 and TRBJ2-4, the complete variable domain is EPEVTQTPSHQVTQMGQEVILRCVPISNHLYFYWYRQILGQKVEFLVSFYNNEISEKSEIFDDQFSVERPDGSNFTLKIRSTKLEDSAMYFCASSDGGGGSIQYFGAGTRLSVL.

V gene TRBV20-1 combines with J gene TRBJ1-2; D not resolved. This CDR3 region has 14 residues. V lost 0 bases to trimming and J lost 0 bases, with 8 bases between them. Germline loops: CDR1 DFQATT, CDR2 SNEGSKA (reference sequence). This CDR3 is CSARDSDTNYGYTF. CDR3 nucleotides: TGCAGTGCTAGAGACAGCGATACTAACTATGGCTACACCTTC.

This clonotype was seen a handful of times. J is TRBJ2-5 and V is TRBV5-1; 9 bases agree with TRBD1. The J call could be wrong; TRBJ2-7 is a better fit for the DNA end. This CDR3 has 13 residues. Germline values: CDR1 SGHRS, CDR2 YFSETQ. CDR3 nucleotides: TGCGCCAGCTGGACAGGGGACAAGAGCGAGCAGTACTTC. It encodes CASWTGDKSEQYF.

The rearrangement uses TRBV7-8 and TRBJ2-3; maybe TRBD1 (5 bases). Trimming stripped 6 bases from V and 3 bases from J, with 10 bases between. The CDR3 runs 13 residues. From germline, CDR1 is SGHVS and CDR2 FQNEAQ. The CDR3 sequence is CASRPRATDTQYF. For the CDR3, the DNA is TGTGCCAGCAGACCCAGGGCTACAGATACGCAGTATTTT.

A single count supports this clonotype. V usage is TRBV28 and J usage is TRBJ1-6; unclear D gene. There are 13 residues in the CDR3. Trimming stripped 8 bases from V and 10 bases from J, with 15 bases between. CDR1 is MDHEN and CDR2 is SYDVKM in the germline V gene. The CDR3 is CASGIFGKSPLHF. The CDR3 DNA sequence: TGTGCCAGCGGGATATTCGGAAAGTCACCCCTCCACTTT.